The 8 T cell receptor beta chains in this list originate from one sample, sequenced in a study of blood T cell repertoires in COVID-19. This table comes from immunoSEQ multiplex PCR, and its TCRdb copy is limited to in-frame clones, with some not included. The sample shows approximately 240,000 clones, around nine tenths of them seen only once. Sequenced sample: peripheral blood. The receptors shown here come from a man aged 25 to 40 with COVID-19, enrolled during active disease.

This clone was seen more than once but under ten times. V is TRBV5-1 and J is TRBJ1-1; D call uncertain. The ends were cut back, 5 bases at V and 4 bases at J, with 21 bases in the middle. Germline lookup yields CDR1 SGHRS and CDR2 YFSETQ. The CDR3 extends over 16 amino acids. CDR3 DNA sequence: TGCGCCAGCAGACCGAGGAGCACCAGCGGTGCCACTGAAGCTTTCTTT. As protein: CASRPRSTSGATEAFF.

This CDR3 reads CASSQSGFDTQYF. The CDR3 DNA is TGCGCCAGCAGCCAATCGGGATTCGATACGCAGTATTTT. This chain connects TRBV4-1 to TRBJ2-3; tentative D call: TRBD2 (5 bases). CDR1 is MGHRA, CDR2 YSYEKL, per germline. V was clipped by 2 bases and J by 6 bases, with 9 bases between them. The CDR3 contains 13 residues.

This sequence joins TRBV6-5 and TRBJ2-7; 8 bases are a match to TRBD1. This CDR3 contains 14 residues. Germline V gives CDR1 MNHEY, CDR2 SVGAGI. The V segment lost 8 bases and the J segment 0 bases; nucleotides outside the gene matches: 6. DNA for the CDR3: TGTGCCAGCCTAAGTACAGGGGGCTCCTACGAGCAGTACTTC. Amino acids: CASLSTGGSYEQYF.

The rearrangement joins TRBV24-1 to TRBJ2-5; D gene unclear. Germline V gives CDR1 KGHDR, CDR2 SFDVKD. The CDR3 runs to 13 residues. V gave up 4 bases and J gave up 5 bases, with 10 bases separating them. CDR3 in DNA: TGTGCCACCAGTGACCCTAGAAGGGAGACCCAGTACTTC. This encodes CATSDPRRETQYF.

Only a few counts were recorded for this clone. Other DNA sequences in the same sample also yield this CDR3. This chain uses TRBV6-5 with TRBJ1-3, with a possible D match to TRBD1 (5 bases). The CDR3 is 15 residues long. V lost 0 bases, J lost 4 bases, and 10 bases lay in between. Per the germline V gene, CDR1 is MNHEY and CDR2 is SVGAGI. This chain's CDR3 is CASSYSGRAGNTIYF. For the CDR3, the DNA is TGTGCCAGCAGTTACTCTGGCAGGGCAGGAAACACCATATATTTT.

This chain uses TRBV4-2 with TRBJ2-6; 10 nucleotides match TRBD2. Germline V gene sequence: CDR1 LGHNA, CDR2 YNFKEQ. V trimming: 8 bases; J trimming: 3 bases; junction bases outside the gene matches: 7. This CDR3 region has 16 residues. The CDR3: CASGPSGGGGANVLTF. The CDR3 DNA reads TGTGCCAGCGGTCCTAGCGGGGGAGGTGGGGCCAACGTCCTGACTTTC.

J is TRBJ2-1 and V is TRBV5-1; 10 bases are shared with TRBD1. Germline CDR1 and CDR2: SGHRS and YFSETQ. The CDR3 contains 14 residues. V lost 6 bases and J lost 6; bases outside the gene matches: 6. The CDR3 spells CASTDRGLGNEQFF. DNA for the CDR3: TGCGCCAGCACAGACAGGGGGCTCGGCAATGAGCAGTTCTTC. Combining the CDR3 with reference TRBV5-1 and TRBJ2-1 gives the whole variable domain KAGVTQTPRYLIKTRGQQVTLSCSPISGHRSVSWYQQTPGQGLQFLFEYFSETQRNKGNFPGRFSGRQFSNSRSEMNVSTLELGDSALYLCASTDRGLGNEQFFGPGTRLTVL.

The rearrangement links TRBV3-1 (or the pseudogene TRBV3-2) to TRBJ1-4, with D tentatively TRBD1 (6 bases). V was pared by 4 bases and J by 3 bases, with 15 bases between. CDR3 length equals 16 residues. Germline loops: CDR1 LGHDT, CDR2 YNNKEL (reference sequence). The CDR3 loop is CASSRQPTGANEKLFF. The CDR3 DNA sequence: TGTGCCAGCAGCCGACAGCCGACAGGCGCTAATGAAAAACTGTTTTTT.